A single sample gave rise to the 32 T cell receptor beta chains below, sequenced in a study of blood T cell repertoires in COVID-19. The method was immunoSEQ multiplex PCR; TCRdb's version includes in-frame clones alone and lacks a portion of them. Of 150,000 to 200,000 clones in the sample, around 87% are singletons; the top ten hold less than 3%. Specimen: peripheral blood. The source of these receptors is a woman in her 30s with active or convalescent COVID-19.

V is TRBV18 and J is TRBJ2-1; 7 nucleotides align to TRBD1. Per germline, CDR1 KGHSH and CDR2 LQKENI. V trimming: 3 bases; J trimming: 7 bases; junction bases outside the gene matches: 9. The CDR3 has 15 residues. The CDR3 coding sequence is TGTGCCAGCTCACCCATCGAGGGGGCGAGGAATGAGCAGTTCTTC. Protein sequence: CASSPIEGARNEQFF.

V usage is TRBV7-8 and J usage is TRBJ2-1; 13 bases are shared with TRBD2. Per the germline V gene, CDR1 is SGHVS and CDR2 is FQNEAQ. CDR3 length: 19 amino acids. Trimming at V came to 5 bases and at J to 5 bases, leaving 15 bases not matched to a gene. The CDR3 region is CASSRLRTSGGLLHNEQFF. The CDR3 DNA sequence: TGTGCCAGCAGCCGACTGAGGACTAGCGGGGGCCTCCTCCACAATGAGCAGTTCTTC.

The V gene is TRBV9, the J gene TRBJ2-6; 8 positions match TRBD1. The J segment lost 0 bases and the V segment lost 6 bases, leaving 8 bases of the junction unmatched. Germline V gene lookup returns CDR1 SGDLS and CDR2 YYNGEE. The CDR3 is 17 amino acids. For the CDR3, the DNA is TGTGCCAGCATGCACAGGGGGTTTCGCTCTGGGGCCAACGTCCTGACTTTC. Translating it yields CASMHRGFRSGANVLTF.

V usage is TRBV5-1 and J usage is TRBJ2-1; 8 bases line up with TRBD2. Germline V gene data show CDR1 as SGHRS and CDR2 as YFSETQ. The CDR3 is made up of 15 amino acids. V lost 4 bases to trimming and J lost 7 bases; unmatched junction nucleotides: 10. CDR3 residues: CASSVSGSQGNEQFF. CDR3 DNA: TGCGCCAGCAGCGTGAGCGGGAGCCAGGGGAATGAGCAGTTCTTC.

This chain connects TRBV7-6 to TRBJ1-1; D is ambiguous. This CDR3 contains 13 residues. V was shortened by 3 bases and J by 1 base, with 6 bases between the two germline ends. Per the germline V gene, CDR1 is SGHVS and CDR2 is FNYEAQ. The CDR3 is CASSFNRNTEAFF. CDR3 DNA: TGTGCCAGCAGCTTTAACAGGAACACTGAAGCTTTCTTT.

This clone appeared a few times. The CDR3 sequence: CASSFLIRGSYNEQFF. CDR3 nucleotides: TGTGCCAGCAGCTTCCTTATTAGGGGGTCCTACAATGAGCAGTTCTTC. The chain has TRBV7-9 and TRBJ2-1; perhaps TRBD1 as D (6 bases). CDR1 SEHNR and CDR2 FQNEAQ come from the germline V gene (reference sequence). This CDR3 has 16 residues. Trimming cost V 3 bases and J 1 base, with 13 bases left between them. Variable domain in full (rest from reference TRBV7-9 and TRBJ2-1): DTGVSQNPRHKITKRGQNVTFRCDPISEHNRLYWYRQTLGQGPEFLTYFQNEAQLEKSRLLSDRFSAERPKGSFSTLEIQRTEQGDSAMYLCASSFLIRGSYNEQFFGPGTRLTVL.

V usage is TRBV28 and J usage is TRBJ1-4, with 9 bases aligning to TRBD1. Germline loops: CDR1 MDHEN, CDR2 SYDVKM. J lost 8 bases, V lost 3 bases, and 13 bases had no gene match. The CDR3 sequence is 17 residues long. This CDR3 is CASSFWSWDREGEKLFF. CDR3 nucleotide sequence: TGTGCCAGCAGTTTCTGGTCTTGGGACAGGGAGGGAGAAAAACTGTTTTTT. Variable domain in full (rest from reference TRBV28 and TRBJ1-4): DVKVTQSSRYLVKRTGEKVFLECVQDMDHENMFWYRQDPGLGLRLIYFSYDVKMKEKGDIPEGYSVSREKKERFSLILESASTNQTSMYLCASSFWSWDREGEKLFFGSGTQLSVL.

The chain has TRBV7-2 and TRBJ1-1; no reliable D call. V was clipped by 2 bases and J by 0 bases, with 10 bases between them. This CDR3 has 15 amino acids. The germline CDR1 and CDR2 sequences are SGHTA and FQGNSA. CDR3 protein: CASSLSPGMNTEAFF. The CDR3 DNA is TGTGCCAGCAGCTTATCCCCGGGAATGAACACTGAAGCTTTCTTT.

The chain employs TRBV28 and TRBJ1-1, with TRBD1 identical over 8 bases. Germline CDR1 MDHEN, CDR2 SYDVKM. The length of the CDR3 is 15 residues. The V and J ends lost 5 bases and 1 base, in that order; junction bases with no gene match: 6. The CDR3 DNA reads TGTGCCAGCAGTGTTACAGGGGGTCCGAACACTGAAGCTTTCTTT. It specifies CASSVTGGPNTEAFF.

The CDR3 nucleotides read TGTGCCAGCAGTGGGACTAGCGGGAGCTACGAGCAGTACTTC. As protein: CASSGTSGSYEQYF. J is TRBJ2-7 and V is TRBV25-1; TRBD2 matches at 13 bases. Germline V gene data show CDR1 as MGHDK and CDR2 as SYGVNS. The V segment lost 4 bases and the J segment 3 bases; nucleotides outside the gene matches: 0. The CDR3 extends over 14 amino acids.

This chain uses TRBV11-2 with TRBJ1-4, with D perhaps TRBD1 (5 bases). Germline V gives CDR1 SGHAT, CDR2 FQNNGV. The CDR3 loop spans 15 amino acids. V was trimmed by 4 bases and J by 10 bases, leaving 19 bases between them. The CDR3 region has the DNA TGTGCCAGCAGCTCTTTTAGGCCTCTGGGGGGAAAACTGTTTTTT. As protein: CASSSFRPLGGKLFF.

This clone was observed a few times. This sequence joins TRBV6-5 and TRBJ2-7; 9 nucleotides agree with TRBD1. The CDR3 extends over 15 amino acids. Germline CDR1 is MNHEY and CDR2 is SVGAGI. The CDR3 sequence: CAAVTTGTGLYEQYF. The CDR3 DNA follows: TGTGCAGCAGTCACAACCGGGACAGGGCTCTACGAGCAGTACTTC.

The chain links TRBV15 to TRBJ1-5, with D perhaps matching TRBD1 (5 bases). CDR1 and CDR2 from the germline V gene are LNHNV and YYDKDF (reference sequence). The length of the CDR3 is 14 residues. The V end lost 3 bases, the J end lost 5 bases, and 11 bases lay between the germline ends. For the CDR3, the DNA is TGTGCCACCAGCAGTTCCAGGGCGGATCAGCCCCAGCATTTT. It is translated as CATSSSRADQPQHF. Drawing the rest from reference TRBV15 and TRBJ1-5, the complete variable domain is DAMVIQNPRYQVTQFGKPVTLSCSQTLNHNVMYWYQQKSSQAPKLLFHYYDKDFNNEADTPDNFQSRRPNTSFCFLDIRSPGLGDTAMYLCATSSSRADQPQHFGDGTRLSIL.

This chain connects TRBV7-9 to TRBJ1-1; D is uncertain. V dropped 3 bases and J dropped 2 bases, with 10 bases sitting between them. The CDR3 has 14 amino acids. Germline CDR1 SEHNR, CDR2 FQNEAQ (reference sequence). CDR3 sequence (DNA): TGTGCCAGCAGCTTTGGAACACTAAACACTGAAGCTTTCTTT. It specifies CASSFGTLNTEAFF.

The rearrangement links TRBV20-1 to TRBJ1-6; tentatively, D is TRBD1 (6 bases). CDR3 size: 14 residues. Germline CDR1 and CDR2: DFQATT and SNEGSKA (reference sequence). V was clipped by 3 bases and J by 7 bases, with 13 bases between them. The CDR3 loop reads CSASQGSGNSPLHF. The CDR3 DNA reads TGCAGTGCTAGTCAGGGGAGTGGGAATTCACCCCTCCACTTT.

The chain is built from TRBV18 and TRBJ2-7; a possible D gene is TRBD2 (6 bases). The ends were cut back, 2 bases at V and 3 bases at J, with 8 bases in the middle. The CDR3 runs to 13 residues. Germline lookup yields CDR1 KGHSH and CDR2 LQKENI. CDR3 region: CASSPVTSYEQYF. In DNA, the CDR3 is TGTGCCAGCTCACCAGTGACTAGCTACGAGCAGTACTTC. The full variable domain, in which reference TRBV18 and TRBJ2-7 provide the parts outside the CDR3, is NAGVMQNPRHLVRRRGQEARLRCSPMKGHSHVYWYRQLPEEGLKFMVYLQKENIIDESGMPKERFSAEFPKEGPSILRIQQVVRGDSAAYFCASSPVTSYEQYFGPGTRLTVT.

The chain carries TRBV27 and TRBJ2-7, with D possibly TRBD2 on 6 matching bases. CDR1 and CDR2 (germline): MNHEY, SMNVEV (reference sequence). Trimming removed 2 bases from V and 2 bases from J, with 10 bases in between. The CDR3 runs 14 residues. CDR3 sequence: CASSLASGAYEQYF. The CDR3 DNA is TGTGCCAGCAGTTTAGCTTCGGGGGCCTACGAGCAGTACTTC.

The rearrangement joins TRBV30 to TRBJ2-1, with 7 nucleotides matching TRBD1. V shed 0 bases and J 10 bases; nucleotides not matched to a gene: 12. CDR1 and CDR2 (germline): GTSNPN, SVGIG (reference sequence). This CDR3 region has 15 residues. The CDR3 loop reads CAWSVGRTGVSEQFF. Here the CDR3 DNA reads TGTGCCTGGAGTGTGGGAAGGACAGGAGTAAGCGAGCAGTTCTTC.

The rearrangement uses TRBV12-5 and TRBJ1-1; possible D gene TRBD1, 5 bases. V was trimmed by 5 bases and J by 1 base, leaving 14 bases between them. The length of the CDR3 is 15 residues. Germline CDR1 is LGHNT and CDR2 is FRNRAP. The CDR3 nucleotides read TGTGCTAGTGGTCTCCTACGGGGGGGGAACACTGAAGCTTTCTTT. It translates to CASGLLRGGNTEAFF.

V and J are TRBV19 and TRBJ2-1; 14 bases map to TRBD2. Per the germline V gene, CDR1 is LNHDA and CDR2 is SQIVND (reference sequence). This CDR3 has 17 residues. Losses at the gene ends were 5 bases for V and 6 bases for J; bases not matched to a gene: 9. The CDR3 here is CASSPQTSGGASNEQFF. CDR3 bases: TGTGCCAGTAGTCCGCAGACTAGCGGGGGGGCGAGCAATGAGCAGTTCTTC.

The rearrangement joins TRBV24-1 to TRBJ1-5; TRBD1 agrees at 7 bases. Germline V lookup: CDR1 KGHDR, CDR2 SFDVKD. V shed 5 bases, J shed 6 bases, and the junction held 0 bases outside the gene matches. The CDR3 is made up of 12 amino acids. The CDR3 protein is CATSGQGQPQHF. The CDR3 region has the DNA TGTGCCACCAGTGGACAGGGTCAGCCCCAGCATTTT.

This clone was seen just once. This chain joins TRBV3-1 (or the pseudogene TRBV3-2) and TRBJ1-2; 8 nucleotides align to TRBD1. The CDR3 has 15 residues. The germline CDR1 and CDR2 sequences are LGHDT and YNNKEL (reference sequence). V shed 5 bases and J 8 bases; nucleotides not matched to a gene: 13. The CDR3 nucleotides are TGTGCCAGCAGCGCCGAGGGGCAGGGGGCCGGGGGCTACACCTTC. Translated: CASSAEGQGAGGYTF.

This rearrangement joins TRBV10-3 to TRBJ2-5, with a possible D match to TRBD1 (6 bases). CDR3 length equals 13 residues. With 6 bases removed from V and 1 base from J, the gap between germline ends came to 9 bases. Germline CDR1 is ENHRY and CDR2 is SYGVKD. The CDR3 DNA follows: TGTGCCATCAGGGACAGCCTCCAAGAGACCCAGTACTTC. Protein product: CAIRDSLQETQYF.

The rearrangement joins TRBV12-5 to TRBJ1-5; 7 positions agree with TRBD1. The CDR3 spans 17 residues. Germline trimming cut 1 base from V and 4 bases from J; bases unmatched to any gene: 10. Germline-derived CDR1 and CDR2 are LGHNT and FRNRAP. CDR3 sequence: CASGLGSRQGVNQPQHF. The DNA for the CDR3 is TGTGCTAGTGGTTTGGGAAGTCGACAGGGAGTAAATCAGCCCCAGCATTTT.

Here the CDR3 DNA reads TGCGCCAGCAGCCAGGGCTTTGATACGCAGTATTTT. Translation gives CASSQGFDTQYF. The chain carries TRBV4-1 and TRBJ2-3; D is uncertain. Trimming cost V 3 bases and J 6 bases, with 7 bases left between them. Germline V gene sequence: CDR1 MGHRA, CDR2 YSYEKL. CDR3 length: 12 residues.

The chain recombines TRBV11-2 with TRBJ2-2, with D hard to call. This CDR3 has 12 residues. Germline V gene lookup returns CDR1 SGHAT and CDR2 FQNNGV. V dropped 5 bases and J dropped 2 bases, with 3 bases sitting between them. DNA for the CDR3: TGTGCCAGCAGCCTCAACACCGGGGAGCTGTTTTTT. This codes for CASSLNTGELFF.

The table lists this clone with a few counts. V is TRBV7-9 and J is TRBJ2-7; D is ambiguous. This CDR3 has 14 amino acids. CDR1 is SEHNR, CDR2 FQNEAQ, per germline (reference sequence). Between the trimmed V and J ends, which lost 4 bases and 0 bases, there was a span of 10 bases. CDR3 in DNA: TGTGCCAGCAGCTCAATCGAGAGCTCCTACGAGCAGTACTTC. Its protein is CASSSIESSYEQYF. The full variable domain, with the rest looked up from reference TRBV7-9 and TRBJ2-7, is DTGVSQNPRHKITKRGQNVTFRCDPISEHNRLYWYRQTLGQGPEFLTYFQNEAQLEKSRLLSDRFSAERPKGSFSTLEIQRTEQGDSAMYLCASSSIESSYEQYFGPGTRLTVT.

The chain uses TRBV5-1 and TRBJ1-4, with 9 bases aligning to TRBD1. The CDR3 contains 15 residues. V lost 4 bases and J lost 8; bases outside the gene matches: 9. The germline gives CDR1 SGHRS, CDR2 YFSETQ. The CDR3 nucleotides are TGCGCCAGCAGCCCCGGACAGGGGAGGCGGGAAAAACTGTTTTTT. Its translation: CASSPGQGRREKLFF.

The rearrangement uses TRBV5-1 and TRBJ1-1, with TRBD1 as a possible D gene (6 bases). The CDR3 spans 16 residues. Germline CDR1 and CDR2: SGHRS and YFSETQ. V lost 2 bases and J lost 5, with 19 bases in between. The CDR3 loop is CASSFTLDRPNTEAFF. The CDR3 DNA is TGCGCCAGCAGCTTTACATTAGACAGGCCAAATACTGAAGCTTTCTTT. Supplemented by reference TRBV5-1 and TRBJ1-1, the full variable domain reads KAGVTQTPRYLIKTRGQQVTLSCSPISGHRSVSWYQQTPGQGLQFLFEYFSETQRNKGNFPGRFSGRQFSNSRSEMNVSTLELGDSALYLCASSFTLDRPNTEAFFGQGTRLTVV.

In this sample, this clone turned up a few times. The rearrangement joins TRBV14 to TRBJ2-3, with 13 bases lining up with TRBD2. Germline V lookup: CDR1 SGHDN, CDR2 FVKESK. J lost 2 bases, V lost 0 bases, and 8 bases had no gene match. The CDR3 loop spans 19 amino acids. The CDR3 DNA is TGTGCCAGCAGCCAAGAAGGTCTACTAGCGGGGGGGATCACAGATACGCAGTATTTT. Protein product: CASSQEGLLAGGITDTQYF.

The chain combines TRBV12-3 or TRBV12-4 with TRBJ1-1; D is possibly TRBD1 (5 bases). This CDR3 is 12 amino acids long. The V end lost 6 bases, the J end lost 11 bases, and 16 bases lay between the germline ends. The CDR3, as DNA: TGTGCCAGCAGCCCGAAGATACAGGAGGCTTTCTTT. Its protein product is CASSPKIQEAFF.

V and J are TRBV3-1 (or the pseudogene TRBV3-2) and TRBJ2-7, with TRBD1 as a possible D gene (6 bases). The V gene's germline CDR1 is LGHDT and CDR2 YNNKEL (reference sequence). The CDR3 covers 14 residues. V lost 0 bases and J lost 5, with 11 bases in between. CDR3 protein: CASSQETGYHEQYF. CDR3 sequence (DNA): TGTGCCAGCAGCCAAGAAACAGGGTACCACGAGCAGTACTTC.